This T cell receptor beta chain was captured in a study of T cell responses to AZD1222 COVID-19 vaccine. Study-wide findings and caveats: Most donors were white British, females outnumbered males, and clonal diversity was possibly underestimated.

The assay was immunoSEQ multiplex PCR, and TCRdb's table has in-frame clones only and misses some. Found here are roughly 200,000 clones, 85% to 95% of them singletons; the top ten hold roughly 1.4%. Remarks on this clone: Its specificity is unknown.

This CDR3 has 16 amino acids. Germline CDR1 and CDR2: MNHEY and SVGEGT. V lost 2 bases, J lost 0 bases, and 11 bases lay in between. This rearrangement joins TRBV6-2 or TRBV6-3 to TRBJ2-1; possible D gene TRBD2, 5 bases. The receptor was isolated from an adult in good health. The sequencing used peripheral blood, collected on day 0 of AZD1222 vaccination. The CDR3 region has the DNA TGTGCCAGCAGTTACGGGCGGGTGAGCTCCTACAATGAGCAGTTCTTC. This sequence encodes CASSYGRVSSYNEQFF.